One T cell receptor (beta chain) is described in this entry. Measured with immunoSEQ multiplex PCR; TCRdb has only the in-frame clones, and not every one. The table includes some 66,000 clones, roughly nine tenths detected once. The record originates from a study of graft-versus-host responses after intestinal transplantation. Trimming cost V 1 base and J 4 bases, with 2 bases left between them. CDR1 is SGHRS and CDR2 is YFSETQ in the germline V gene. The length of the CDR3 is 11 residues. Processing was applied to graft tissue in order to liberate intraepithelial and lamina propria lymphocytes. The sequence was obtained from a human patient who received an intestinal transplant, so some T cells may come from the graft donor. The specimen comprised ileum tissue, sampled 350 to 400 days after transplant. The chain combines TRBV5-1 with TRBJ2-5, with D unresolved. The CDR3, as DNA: TGCGCCAGCAGCTTGAGAGAGACCCAGTACTTC. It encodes CASSLRETQYF. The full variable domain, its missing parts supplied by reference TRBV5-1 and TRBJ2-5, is KAGVTQTPRYLIKTRGQQVTLSCSPISGHRSVSWYQQTPGQGLQFLFEYFSETQRNKGNFPGRFSGRQFSNSRSEMNVSTLELGDSALYLCASSLRETQYFGPGTRLLVL.